This T cell receptor beta chain is from a study of technical replicates of blood from a handful of donors. Libraries were prepared by immunoSEQ multiplex PCR; TCRdb keeps only in-frame clonotypes and omits some of them. The table records 75,000 or so clones, more than 85% of them present only once. Between the trimmed V and J ends, which lost 0 bases and 3 bases, there was a span of 12 bases. The CDR3 sequence is 15 residues long. The germline V gene encodes CDR1 MGHRA and CDR2 YSYEKL. The chain uses TRBV4-1 and TRBJ2-7; a possible D gene is TRBD1 (6 bases). This clonotype was obtained from a human donor in good health. The sequenced sample consisted of T cells isolated from PBMCs. The CDR3, as DNA: TGCGCCAGCAGCCAAGAAAGTGGACAGAACTACGAGCAGTACTTC. Its translation: CASSQESGQNYEQYF.